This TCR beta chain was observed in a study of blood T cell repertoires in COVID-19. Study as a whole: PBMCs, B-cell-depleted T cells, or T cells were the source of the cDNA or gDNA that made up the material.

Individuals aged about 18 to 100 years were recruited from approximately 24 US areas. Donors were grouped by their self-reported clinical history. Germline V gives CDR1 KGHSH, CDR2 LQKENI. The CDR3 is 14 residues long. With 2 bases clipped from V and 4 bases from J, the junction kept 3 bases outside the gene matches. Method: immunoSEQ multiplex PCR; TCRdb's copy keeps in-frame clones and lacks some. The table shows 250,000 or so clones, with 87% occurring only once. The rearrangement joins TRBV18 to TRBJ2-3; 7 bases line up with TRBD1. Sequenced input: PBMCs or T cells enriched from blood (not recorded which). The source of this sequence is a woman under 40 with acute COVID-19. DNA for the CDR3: TGTGCCAGCTCACCAAGACAGGGTCCAGATACGCAGTATTTT. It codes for CASSPRQGPDTQYF.